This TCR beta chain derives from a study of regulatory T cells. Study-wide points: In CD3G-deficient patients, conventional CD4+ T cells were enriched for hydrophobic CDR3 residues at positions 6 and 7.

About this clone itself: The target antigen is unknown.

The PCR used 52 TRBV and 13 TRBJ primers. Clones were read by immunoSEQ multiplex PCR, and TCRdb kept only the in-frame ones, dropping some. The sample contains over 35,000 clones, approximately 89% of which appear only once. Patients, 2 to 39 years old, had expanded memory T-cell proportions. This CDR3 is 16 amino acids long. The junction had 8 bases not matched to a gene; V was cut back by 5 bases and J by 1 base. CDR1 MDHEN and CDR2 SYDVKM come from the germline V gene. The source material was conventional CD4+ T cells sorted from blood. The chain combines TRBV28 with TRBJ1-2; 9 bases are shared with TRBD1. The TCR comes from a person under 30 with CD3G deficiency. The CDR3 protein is CASSGVRDRVNYGYTF. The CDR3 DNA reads TGTGCCAGCAGTGGAGTCCGGGACAGGGTTAACTATGGCTACACCTTC.